This T cell receptor (beta chain) was obtained from a study of monozygotic twins with inflammatory bowel disease. Study-wide results and caveats: Repertoire likeness was no different across concordant and discordant twins, perhaps owing to restricted power.

Germline loops: CDR1 DFQATT, CDR2 SNEGSKA (reference sequence). This CDR3 is 13 amino acids long. TCRdb reworked the 5' RACE reads into one entry per CDR3 protein, no DNA. The sample totals 420,000 or so distinct CDR3 sequences. As for this clonotype: Its antigen is currently unknown.

Sequenced: blood. The TCR was taken from a human donor with ulcerative colitis or Crohn's disease, or a healthy co-twin of an affected twin (not recorded which). V gene TRBV20-1 combines with J gene TRBJ1-2; TCRdb proposes TRBD1, but this gene call is untestable without DNA. The CDR3 here is CSARDKTGEGYTF.